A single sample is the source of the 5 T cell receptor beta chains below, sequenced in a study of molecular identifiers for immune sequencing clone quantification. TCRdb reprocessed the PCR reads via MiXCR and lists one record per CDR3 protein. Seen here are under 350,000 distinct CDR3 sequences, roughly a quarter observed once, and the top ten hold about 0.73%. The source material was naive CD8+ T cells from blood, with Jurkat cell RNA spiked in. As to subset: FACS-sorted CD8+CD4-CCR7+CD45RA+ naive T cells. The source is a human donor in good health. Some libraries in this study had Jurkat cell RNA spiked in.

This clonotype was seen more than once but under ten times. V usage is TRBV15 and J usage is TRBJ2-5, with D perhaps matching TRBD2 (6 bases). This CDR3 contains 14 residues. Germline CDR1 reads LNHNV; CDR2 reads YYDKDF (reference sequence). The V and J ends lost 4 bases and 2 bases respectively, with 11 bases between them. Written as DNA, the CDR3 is TGTGCCACCAGCACATCCGGGACTCAAGAGACCCAGTACTTC. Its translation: CATSTSGTQETQYF.

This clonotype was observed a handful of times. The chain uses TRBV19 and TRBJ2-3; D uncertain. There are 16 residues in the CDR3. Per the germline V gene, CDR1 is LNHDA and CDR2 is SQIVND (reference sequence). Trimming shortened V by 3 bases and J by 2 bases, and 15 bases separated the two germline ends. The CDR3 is CASSIGILWDTDTQYF. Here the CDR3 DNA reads TGTGCCAGTAGTATTGGGATCCTCTGGGACACAGATACGCAGTATTTT.

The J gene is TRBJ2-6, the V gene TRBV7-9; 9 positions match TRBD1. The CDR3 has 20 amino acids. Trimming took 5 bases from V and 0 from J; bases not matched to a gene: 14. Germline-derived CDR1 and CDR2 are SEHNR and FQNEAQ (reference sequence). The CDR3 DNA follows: TGTGCCAGCAGCCCTAGTCCGGGACAGGGCCTAAGCTCTGGGGCCAACGTCCTGACTTTC. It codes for CASSPSPGQGLSSGANVLTF.

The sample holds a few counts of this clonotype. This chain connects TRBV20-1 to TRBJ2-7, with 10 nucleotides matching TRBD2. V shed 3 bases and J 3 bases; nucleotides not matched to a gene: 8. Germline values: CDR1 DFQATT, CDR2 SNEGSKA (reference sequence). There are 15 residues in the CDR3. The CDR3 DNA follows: TGCAGTGCTAGCCATCCCGGGACTAGCGACTACGAGCAGTACTTC. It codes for CSASHPGTSDYEQYF.

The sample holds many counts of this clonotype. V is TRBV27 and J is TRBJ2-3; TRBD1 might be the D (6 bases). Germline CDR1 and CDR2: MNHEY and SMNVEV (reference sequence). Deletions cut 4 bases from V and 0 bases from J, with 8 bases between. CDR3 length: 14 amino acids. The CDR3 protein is CASSYQGSTDTQYF. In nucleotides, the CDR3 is TGTGCCAGCAGTTACCAGGGGAGCACAGATACGCAGTATTTT.